The sequence of this T cell receptor (beta chain) was determined in a study of naive and memory T cell subsets. General study findings and limits: Between naive and memory subsets, TCR abundance power law exponents differed. Activation and differentiation may alter RNA-based TCR counts.

On this clonotype itself: Its antigen is unknown.

Cells stained for CD3, CD4, CD8, CD45RA and CD27 were sorted into four subsets. In germline, CDR1 is SQVTM, CDR2 ANQGSEA. The CDR3 contains 14 residues. The V and J ends lost 5 bases and 3 bases respectively, with 15 bases between them. Two oligonucleotides, mixed equimolar, formed the beta constant-region primer covering TRBC1 and TRBC2. Ligated cDNA was amplified by four rounds of PCR with nested alpha and beta constant-region primers and SP2. TCRdb redid the calling of the UMI-ligation and nested PCR reads with MiXCR, one entry per CDR3 protein. In the table there are 75,000 to 85,000 distinct CDR3 sequences, under 15% of which are singletons.

The gene calls are TRBV29-1 and TRBJ2-3, with D possibly matching TRBD1 (5 bases). The source is a human donor in good health. The material sequenced was central memory CD4+ T cells from blood. The CDR3 sequence: CSVNKGFRTDTQYF. The CDR3 nucleotides are TGCAGCGTTAATAAGGGGTTCCGGACAGATACGCAGTATTTT.